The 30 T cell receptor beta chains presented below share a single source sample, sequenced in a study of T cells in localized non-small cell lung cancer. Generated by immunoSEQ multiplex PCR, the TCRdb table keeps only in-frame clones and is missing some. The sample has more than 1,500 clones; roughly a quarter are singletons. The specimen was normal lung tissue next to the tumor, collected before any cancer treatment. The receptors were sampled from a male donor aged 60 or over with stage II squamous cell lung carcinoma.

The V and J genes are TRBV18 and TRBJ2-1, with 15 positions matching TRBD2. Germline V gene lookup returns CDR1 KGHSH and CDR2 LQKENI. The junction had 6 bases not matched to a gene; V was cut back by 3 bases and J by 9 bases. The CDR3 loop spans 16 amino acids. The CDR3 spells CASSPGLAGGPGEQFF. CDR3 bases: TGTGCCAGCTCACCTGGACTAGCGGGGGGGCCCGGTGAGCAGTTCTTC. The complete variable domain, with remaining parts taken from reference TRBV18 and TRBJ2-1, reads NAGVMQNPRHLVRRRGQEARLRCSPMKGHSHVYWYRQLPEEGLKFMVYLQKENIIDESGMPKERFSAEFPKEGPSILRIQQVVRGDSAAYFCASSPGLAGGPGEQFFGPGTRLTVL.

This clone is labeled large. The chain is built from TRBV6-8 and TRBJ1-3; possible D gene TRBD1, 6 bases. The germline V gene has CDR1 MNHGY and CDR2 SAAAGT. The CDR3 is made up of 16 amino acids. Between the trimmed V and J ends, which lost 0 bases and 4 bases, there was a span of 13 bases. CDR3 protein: CASSYSIAGGGNTIYF. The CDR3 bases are TGTGCCAGCAGTTACTCGATAGCCGGGGGCGGAAACACCATATATTTT.

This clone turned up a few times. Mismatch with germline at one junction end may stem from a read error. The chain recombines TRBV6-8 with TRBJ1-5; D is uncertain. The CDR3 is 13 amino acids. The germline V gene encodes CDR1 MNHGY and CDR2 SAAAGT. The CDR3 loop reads CAISVKEDQPQHF. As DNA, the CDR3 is TGTGCCATCAGTGTAAAGGAAGATCAGCCCCAGCATTTT.

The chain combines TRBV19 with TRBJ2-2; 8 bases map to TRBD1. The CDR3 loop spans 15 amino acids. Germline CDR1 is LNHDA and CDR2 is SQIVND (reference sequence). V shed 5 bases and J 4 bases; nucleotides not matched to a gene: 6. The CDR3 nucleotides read TGTGCCAGTAGTTTAAGGACAGGGTCCACCGGGGAGCTGTTTTTT. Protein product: CASSLRTGSTGELFF.

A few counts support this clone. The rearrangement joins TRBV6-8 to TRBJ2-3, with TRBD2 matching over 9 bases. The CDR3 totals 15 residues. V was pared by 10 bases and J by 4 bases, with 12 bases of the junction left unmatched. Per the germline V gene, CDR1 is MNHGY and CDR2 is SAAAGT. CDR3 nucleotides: TGTGCCATCGACGAGAGGCGGGGGGGCGCAGATACGCAGTATTTT. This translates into CAIDERRGGADTQYF.

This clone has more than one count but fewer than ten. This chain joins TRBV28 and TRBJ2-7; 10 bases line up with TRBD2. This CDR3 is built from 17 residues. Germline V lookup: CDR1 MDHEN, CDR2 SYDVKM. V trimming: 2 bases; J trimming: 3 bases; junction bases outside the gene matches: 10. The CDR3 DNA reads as TGTGCCAGCAGTTTAGGGCTAGCGGGGGCCCGATTCTACGAGCAGTACTTC. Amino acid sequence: CASSLGLAGARFYEQYF.

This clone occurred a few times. The DNA for the CDR3 is TGTGCCAGCAGCTCCTCAGGGGGCCTAGATGAGCAGTTCTTC. Amino acid sequence: CASSSSGGLDEQFF. This rearrangement joins TRBV6-8 to TRBJ2-1; TRBD1 agrees at 8 bases. Trimming cost V 6 bases and J 8 bases; bases outside gene matches: 9. The V gene's germline CDR1 is MNHGY and CDR2 SAAAGT. The CDR3 runs to 14 residues.

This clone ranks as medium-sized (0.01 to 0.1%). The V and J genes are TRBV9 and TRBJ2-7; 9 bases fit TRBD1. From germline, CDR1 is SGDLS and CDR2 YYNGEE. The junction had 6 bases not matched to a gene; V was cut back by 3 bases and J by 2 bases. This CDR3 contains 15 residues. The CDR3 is CASSAGQGHPYEQYF. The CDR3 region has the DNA TGTGCCAGCAGCGCGGGACAGGGCCACCCCTACGAGCAGTACTTC.

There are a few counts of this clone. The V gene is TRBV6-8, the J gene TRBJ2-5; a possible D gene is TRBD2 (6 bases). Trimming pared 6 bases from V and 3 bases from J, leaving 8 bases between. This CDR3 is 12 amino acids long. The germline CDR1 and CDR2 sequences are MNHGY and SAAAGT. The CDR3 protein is CASRWGEETQYF. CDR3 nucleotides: TGTGCCAGCAGGTGGGGGGAAGAGACCCAGTACTTC.

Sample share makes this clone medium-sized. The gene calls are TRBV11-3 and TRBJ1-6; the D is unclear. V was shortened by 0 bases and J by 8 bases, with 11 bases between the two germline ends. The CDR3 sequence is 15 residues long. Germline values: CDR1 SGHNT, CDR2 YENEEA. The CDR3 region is CASSLDPRNYSPLHF. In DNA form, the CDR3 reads TGTGCCAGCAGCTTAGACCCCAGAAATTATTCACCCCTCCACTTT.

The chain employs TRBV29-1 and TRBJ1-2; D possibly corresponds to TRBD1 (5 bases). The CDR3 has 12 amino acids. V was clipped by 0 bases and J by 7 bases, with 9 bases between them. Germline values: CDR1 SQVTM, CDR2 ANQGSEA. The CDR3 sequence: CSVEEGRGGYTF. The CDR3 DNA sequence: TGCAGCGTTGAAGAGGGGCGGGGTGGCTACACCTTC.

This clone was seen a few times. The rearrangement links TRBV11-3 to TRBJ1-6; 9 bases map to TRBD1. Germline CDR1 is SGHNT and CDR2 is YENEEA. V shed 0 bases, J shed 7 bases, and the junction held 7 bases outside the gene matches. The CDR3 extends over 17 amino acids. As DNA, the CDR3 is TGTGCCAGCAGCTTAGAGTTAGCCGGGACAGGGAATTCACCCCTCCACTTT. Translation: CASSLELAGTGNSPLHF. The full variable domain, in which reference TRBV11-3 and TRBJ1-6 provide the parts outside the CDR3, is EAGVVQSPRYKIIEKKQPVAFWCNPISGHNTLYWYLQNLGQGPELLIRYENEEAVDDSQLPKDRFSAERLKGVDSTLKIQPAELGDSAVYLCASSLELAGTGNSPLHFGNGTRLTVT.

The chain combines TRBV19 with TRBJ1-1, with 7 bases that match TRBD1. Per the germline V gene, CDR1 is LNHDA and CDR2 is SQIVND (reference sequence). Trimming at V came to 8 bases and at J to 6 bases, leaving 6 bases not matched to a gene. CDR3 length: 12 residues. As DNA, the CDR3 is TGTGCCAGTCTCGGACAGGACCCTGAAGCTTTCTTT. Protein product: CASLGQDPEAFF.

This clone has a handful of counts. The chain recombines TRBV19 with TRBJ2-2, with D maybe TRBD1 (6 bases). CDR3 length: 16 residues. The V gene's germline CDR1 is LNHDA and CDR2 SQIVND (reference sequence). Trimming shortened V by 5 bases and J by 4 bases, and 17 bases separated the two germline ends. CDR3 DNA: TGTGCCAGTAGTTTAATGACAGGAGGTGCCACCGGGGAGCTGTTTTTT. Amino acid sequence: CASSLMTGGATGELFF.

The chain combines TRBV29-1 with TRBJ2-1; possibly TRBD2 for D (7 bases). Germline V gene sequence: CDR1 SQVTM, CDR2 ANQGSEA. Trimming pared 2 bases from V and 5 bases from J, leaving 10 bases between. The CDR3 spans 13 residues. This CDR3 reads CSVEKGGDNEQFF. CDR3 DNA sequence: TGCAGCGTTGAAAAGGGGGGGGACAATGAGCAGTTCTTC.

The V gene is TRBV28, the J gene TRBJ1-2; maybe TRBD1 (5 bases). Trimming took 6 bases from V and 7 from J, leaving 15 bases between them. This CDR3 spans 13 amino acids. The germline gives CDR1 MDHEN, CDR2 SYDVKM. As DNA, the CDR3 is TGTGCCAGCAGCGCCCTTCCTAGGGGTGGCTACACCTTC. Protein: CASSALPRGGYTF.

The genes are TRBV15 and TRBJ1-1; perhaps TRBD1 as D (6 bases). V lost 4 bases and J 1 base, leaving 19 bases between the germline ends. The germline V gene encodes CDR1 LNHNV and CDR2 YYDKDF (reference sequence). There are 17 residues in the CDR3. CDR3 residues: CATSTQQGRGGNTEAFF. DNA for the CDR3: TGTGCCACCAGCACACAACAGGGACGGGGAGGGAACACTGAAGCTTTCTTT.

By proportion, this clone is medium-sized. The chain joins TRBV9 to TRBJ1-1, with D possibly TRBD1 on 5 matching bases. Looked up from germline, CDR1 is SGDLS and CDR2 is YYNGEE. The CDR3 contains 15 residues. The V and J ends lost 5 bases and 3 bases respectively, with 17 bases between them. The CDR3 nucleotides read TGTGCCAGCAGTGAGTGGTCAGGGAGGGACACTGAAGCTTTCTTT. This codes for CASSEWSGRDTEAFF.

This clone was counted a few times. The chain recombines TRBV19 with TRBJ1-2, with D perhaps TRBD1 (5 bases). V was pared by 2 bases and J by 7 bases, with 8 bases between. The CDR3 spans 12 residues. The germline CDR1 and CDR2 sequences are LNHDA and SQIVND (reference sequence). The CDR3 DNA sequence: TGTGCCAGTAGTATACAGGGAGGTGGCTACACCTTC. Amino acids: CASSIQGGGYTF.

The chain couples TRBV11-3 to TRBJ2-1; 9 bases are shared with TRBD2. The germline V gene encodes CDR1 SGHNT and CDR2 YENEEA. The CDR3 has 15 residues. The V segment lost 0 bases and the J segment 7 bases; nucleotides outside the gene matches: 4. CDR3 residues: CASSLEMRGGNEQFF. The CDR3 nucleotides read TGTGCCAGCAGCTTAGAGATGCGGGGGGGAAATGAGCAGTTCTTC.

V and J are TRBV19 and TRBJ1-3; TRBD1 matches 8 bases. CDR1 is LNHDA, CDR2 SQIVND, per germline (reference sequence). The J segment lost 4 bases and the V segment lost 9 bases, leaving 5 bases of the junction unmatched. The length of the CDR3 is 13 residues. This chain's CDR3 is CASRGPGGNTIYF. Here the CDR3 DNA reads TGTGCCAGCAGGGGGCCGGGAGGAAACACCATATATTTT.

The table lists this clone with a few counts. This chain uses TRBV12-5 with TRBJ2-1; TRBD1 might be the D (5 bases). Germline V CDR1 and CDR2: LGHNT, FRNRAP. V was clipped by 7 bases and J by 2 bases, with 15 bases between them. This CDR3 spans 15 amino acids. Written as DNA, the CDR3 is TGTGCTAGTGCCCACCGCGACAGCCCCTACAATGAGCAGTTCTTC. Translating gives CASAHRDSPYNEQFF.

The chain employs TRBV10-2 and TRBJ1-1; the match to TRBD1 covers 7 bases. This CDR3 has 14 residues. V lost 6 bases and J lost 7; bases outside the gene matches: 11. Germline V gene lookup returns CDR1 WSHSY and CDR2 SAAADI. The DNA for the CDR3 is TGCGCCAGCAGCCCCGGGACAGCAAGGGGTGAAGCTTTCTTT. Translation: CASSPGTARGEAFF.

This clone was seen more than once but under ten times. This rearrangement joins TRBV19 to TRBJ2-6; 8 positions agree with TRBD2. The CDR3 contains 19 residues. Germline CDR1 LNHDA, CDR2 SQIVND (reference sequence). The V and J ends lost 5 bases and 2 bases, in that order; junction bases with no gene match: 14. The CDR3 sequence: CASSSPLGSGATGANVLTF. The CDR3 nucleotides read TGTGCCAGTAGTTCTCCCTTGGGTAGCGGGGCTACTGGGGCCAACGTCCTGACTTTC. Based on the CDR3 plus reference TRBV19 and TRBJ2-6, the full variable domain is DGGITQSPKYLFRKEGQNVTLSCEQNLNHDAMYWYRQDPGQGLRLIYYSQIVNDFQKGDIAEGYSVSREKKESFPLTVTSAQKNPTAFYLCASSSPLGSGATGANVLTFGAGSRLTVL.

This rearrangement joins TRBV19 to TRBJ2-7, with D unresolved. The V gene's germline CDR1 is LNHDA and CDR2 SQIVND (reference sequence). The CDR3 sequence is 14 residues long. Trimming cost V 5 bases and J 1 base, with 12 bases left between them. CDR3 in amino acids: CASSAAHGSYEQYF. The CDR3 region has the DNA TGTGCCAGTAGTGCAGCTCATGGGTCCTACGAGCAGTACTTC. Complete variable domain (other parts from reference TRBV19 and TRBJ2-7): DGGITQSPKYLFRKEGQNVTLSCEQNLNHDAMYWYRQDPGQGLRLIYYSQIVNDFQKGDIAEGYSVSREKKESFPLTVTSAQKNPTAFYLCASSAAHGSYEQYFGPGTRLTVT.

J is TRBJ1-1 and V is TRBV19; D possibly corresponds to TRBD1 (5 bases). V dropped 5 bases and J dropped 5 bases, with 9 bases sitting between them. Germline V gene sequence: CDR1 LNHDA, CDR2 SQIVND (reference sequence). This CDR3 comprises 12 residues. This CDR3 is CASSSGGTEAFF. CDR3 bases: TGTGCCAGTAGTTCGGGGGGGACTGAAGCTTTCTTT.

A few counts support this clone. This chain's CDR3 is CSVDLTLPGGAYEQYF. For the CDR3, the DNA is TGCAGCGTTGACCTTACCCTTCCAGGGGGTGCGTACGAGCAGTACTTC. The rearrangement uses TRBV29-1 and TRBJ2-7; 7 nucleotides line up with TRBD1. The CDR3 extends over 16 amino acids. CDR1 and CDR2 from the germline V gene are SQVTM and ANQGSEA. The V and J ends lost 3 bases and 4 bases, in that order; junction bases with no gene match: 15.

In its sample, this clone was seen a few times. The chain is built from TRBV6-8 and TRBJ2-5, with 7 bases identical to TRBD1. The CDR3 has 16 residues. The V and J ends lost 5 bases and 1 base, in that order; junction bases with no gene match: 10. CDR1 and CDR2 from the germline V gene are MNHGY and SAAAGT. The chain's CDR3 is CASSPSYRGRQETQYF. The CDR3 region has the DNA TGTGCCAGCAGTCCTTCTTACAGGGGCCGCCAAGAGACCCAGTACTTC.

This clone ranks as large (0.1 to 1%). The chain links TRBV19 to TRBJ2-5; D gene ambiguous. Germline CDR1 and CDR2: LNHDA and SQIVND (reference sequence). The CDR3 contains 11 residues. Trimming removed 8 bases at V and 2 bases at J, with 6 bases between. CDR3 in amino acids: CASEQQETQYF. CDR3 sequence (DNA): TGTGCCAGTGAACAGCAAGAGACCCAGTACTTC.

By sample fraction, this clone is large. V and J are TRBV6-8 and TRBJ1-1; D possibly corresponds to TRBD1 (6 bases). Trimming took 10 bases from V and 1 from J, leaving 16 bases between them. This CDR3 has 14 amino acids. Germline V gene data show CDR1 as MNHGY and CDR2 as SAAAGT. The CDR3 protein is CAITGTWGNTEAFF. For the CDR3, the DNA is TGTGCCATCACTGGGACATGGGGGAACACTGAAGCTTTCTTT.